This T cell receptor (beta chain) appears in the sequencing data of a study of spatial heterogeneity in lung cancer (dated by TCRdb to the late 2010s). In terms of the full investigation: The donors were 60 to 80 patients from the lung TRACERx cohort who had early-stage, untreated non-small cell lung cancer. Follow-up PBMC samples were sequenced whenever the samples were available, and the median time to follow-up was about 25 months after resection. Beta-chain transcripts were consistently detected in greater numbers than alpha-chain transcripts, which likely reflects a higher abundance of beta-chain transcripts. In the raw uncorrected reads, each unique combination of TCR and UMI appeared on average more than ten times. In non-small cell lung cancer, the study quantitatively compared TCR alpha and beta repertoires across several tumor regions, matched nontumor lung, and blood. Nonsynonymous mutation counts, determined by whole-exome sequencing of tumor tissue, were related to features of the TCR repertoire. Both alpha and beta chains were TCR-sequenced in samples taken at surgery, namely 220 tumor regions, roughly 64 matched nontumor lung samples and some 53 PBMC samples.

Explained via the paper, the time point label denotes: blood at routine non-recurrence follow-up after resection. For TCR sequencing, whole RNA was extracted from tumor and nontumor lung tissue, or from cryopreserved PBMC samples, and no cell sorting was done. A patient was chosen for TCR sequencing only when enough RNA was available from at least two tumor regions. The library was built by means of 5' RACE. The data were produced on a NextSeq 500. To allow correction of PCR and sequencing errors, the TCR library protocol tagged every TCR cDNA molecule with a unique molecular identifier. As for the authors' bioinformatics: Decombinator tools were used for TCR identification, UMI-based error correction and CDR3 extraction. Expanded TCRs were defined as those above a frequency of 2 per 1,000, corresponding to the top 1% of the tumor frequency distribution. Each repertoire was subsampled 100 times to 5,000 TCRs, after which Renyi diversity was computed with the R vegan package. CDR3 similarity networks were built from amino acid triplet string-kernel similarity, connecting CDR3s with pairwise similarity above 0.82. The public reads were reprocessed in TCRdb via fastp at Q25 and MiXCR, keeping in-frame beta chains. CDR3 protein sequences are deduplicated, and each keeps its most common genes and DNA. The V and J calls were determined by TCRdb, not by the authors. Recorded for this sample are around 15,000 distinct CDR3 sequences; 19% of them occurred a single time. Clones ranked in the top ten supply about 6.4% of the sample.

The CDR3 sequence holds 15 residues, the cysteine and phenylalanine included. The only DNA kept is the CDR3, 45 bases in frame from the first base. V lost 5 bases and J lost 0 bases, and the count of bases not matched to a germline gene is 4. The germline V gene (reference sequence) yields LNHDA for CDR1 and SQIVND for CDR2. Summary of the overall study and its limitations: Ubiquitous expanded tumor TCRs showed up in blood more often at tumor resection than at routine follow-up. Confirming at a functional level the hypothesis that regional TCRs recognize regional mutations was considered to require additional single-cell paired TCR alpha and beta sequencing. Comparisons of baseline and follow-up blood repertoires included only around 14 patients.

This clonotype came up a few times. There is no known antigen for this receptor. Base qualities were left out, and no much larger clone turns up one base away. The specimen comprised PBMCs, sampled at follow-up. This clonotype originated in a male donor with early-stage non-small cell lung cancer. The chain links TRBV19 with TRBJ2-1; 7 nucleotides in the junction match TRBD1. The sequenced DNA: TGTGCCAGTAGTTTGGGACAGAGCTCCTACAATGAGCAGTTCTTC. This codes for CASSLGQSSYNEQFF. Supplemented by the reference TRBV19 and TRBJ2-1 proteins around the CDR3, the complete variable domain is DGGITQSPKYLFRKEGQNVTLSCEQNLNHDAMYWYRQDPGQGLRLIYYSQIVNDFQKGDIAEGYSVSREKKESFPLTVTSAQKNPTAFYLCASSLGQSSYNEQFFGPGTRLTVL.